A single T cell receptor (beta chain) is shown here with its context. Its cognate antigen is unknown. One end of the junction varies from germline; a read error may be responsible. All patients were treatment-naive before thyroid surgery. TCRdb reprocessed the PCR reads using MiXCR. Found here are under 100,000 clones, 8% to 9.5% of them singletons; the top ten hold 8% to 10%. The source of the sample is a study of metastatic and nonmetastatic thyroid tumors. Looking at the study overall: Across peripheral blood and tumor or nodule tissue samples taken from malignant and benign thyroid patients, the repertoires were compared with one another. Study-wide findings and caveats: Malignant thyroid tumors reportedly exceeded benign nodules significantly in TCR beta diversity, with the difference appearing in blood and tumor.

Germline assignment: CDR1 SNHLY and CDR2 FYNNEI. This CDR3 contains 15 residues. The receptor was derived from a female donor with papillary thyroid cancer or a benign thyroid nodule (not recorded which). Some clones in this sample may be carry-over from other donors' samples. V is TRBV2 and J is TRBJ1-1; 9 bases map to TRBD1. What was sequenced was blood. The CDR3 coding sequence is TGTGCCAGCCCCGCGGGGACAGGGAAGGGGCATGAAACTTTCTTT. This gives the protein CASPAGTGKGHETFF. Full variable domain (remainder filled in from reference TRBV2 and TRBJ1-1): EPEVTQTPSHQVTQMGQEVILRCVPISNHLYFYWYRQILGQKVEFLVSFYNNEISEKSEIFDDQFSVERPDGSNFTLKIRSTKLEDSAMYFCASPAGTGKGHETFFGQGTRLTVV.